The entry below describes one TCR beta chain. This clone's antigen is unknown. Per-base quality was not reported, and no clone a single base away is much larger than it. These data belong to a study of T cell responses to AZD1222 COVID-19 vaccine (dated by TCRdb to the early 2020s). About the investigation overall: A total of about 250 trial participants underwent TCR sequencing, of whom 200 to 220 had received two doses of AZD1222 and about 25 had received two doses of the MenACWY control vaccine. Trial participants were enrolled by age into 18-55, 56-69 and 70-plus year subgroups, with about 150, 28 and 57 TCR-sequenced participants respectively.

General study outcomes and caveats: Because no samples from the day 14 peak response were available, repertoires could be characterized only after the peak T cell response. A significant rise in spike-specific TCR breadth and depth was observed after two AZD1222 doses relative to day 0 and relative to MenACWY recipients. In the small 56-69-year group, the increase in depth fell short of significance, most likely because of low power. CD4 TCRs associated with the vaccine covered the entire spike protein, and the dominant responses were in regions 160-218 and 743-854. Participants were mostly white British and included more females than males, and it was suggested by the authors that clonal diversity may have been underestimated. Reportedly, close to half of the unique spike-specific TCRs recognized epitopes lying outside the regions that are mutated in the B.1.351 and B.1.1.7 variants. Conclusions about previously exposed vaccinees are limited because only a handful of AZD1222 recipients were SARS-CoV-2 seropositive at baseline.

The label giving this sample's time point can be read as: about 28 days (+/-7) after the second vaccine dose. Because spike-specific TCR depth and breadth did not differ between the two schedules, AZD1222 recipients who got a second dose at roughly 4 weeks were pooled with those who got a second dose at roughly 12 weeks. The vaccinee samples were drawn from two UK trials, COV001 and COV002, one of which was a single-blind randomized controlled phase 2/3 trial testing AZD1222 (ChAdOx1 nCoV-19) in healthy adults. Trial participant PBMC samples were collected at day 0 and day 28 after the second dose for TCRbeta chain sequencing. The CDR3 regions of human TCRbeta chains were analyzed by immunosequencing. Under the source paper's analysis protocol: TCRs in the repertoires were matched against a reference library of SARS-CoV-2-specific TCRs that had been generated with the MIRA antigen-specificity platform. Breadth was defined as the fraction of unique TCRs that were SARS-CoV-2-associated. Depth was defined as the fraction of total T cells that were SARS-CoV-2-associated. Using the MIRA data, each spike-specific TCR was mapped to the spike region that the TCR reacts to and placed in a CD4 or CD8 class. Log10-transformed breadth and depth values were compared by one-way ANOVA with Sidak's multiple comparisons tests. This immuneACCESS table, as held by TCRdb, lists in-frame sequences with V and J called but not all clones. Of the missing ones, under half trace to an unresolved V gene in checked studies; the others have no known cause. Clonal size and the V and J genes are those of that table, whereas D and trimming came from the DNA. The sample profile shows approximately 150,000 clones; approximately 90% of them were found once. The ten largest clonotypes hold around 2.9% of the sample.

Germline trimming: 4 bases from V, 2 bases from J; junction bases outside gene matches: 6. CDR1 is given as MNHEY and CDR2 as SVGAGI, both from the germline V gene. From the cysteine through the phenylalanine, the CDR3 covers 16 amino acids. Just the 48-base CDR3 DNA is kept, in frame starting at base 1. Here the chain combines TRBV6-5 and TRBJ2-1; TRBD2 matches 9 bases in the middle. The origin of this receptor is an adult who received the AZD1222 COVID-19 vaccine. This specimen consisted of peripheral blood, obtained 28 days after the second AZD1222 dose. Here the CDR3 is given as CASSSSSGSAYNEQFF. The sequenced DNA: TGTGCCAGCAGTTCCAGTAGCGGGAGCGCCTACAATGAGCAGTTCTTC.